This T cell receptor (beta chain) is drawn from a study of naive and memory T cell subsets. Findings and limits, study-wide: Diversity fell and Gini index rose from naive through CM, EM, EMRA.

This clonotype has only a few counts. The antigen remains unidentified. V lost 8 bases, J lost 7 bases, and 17 bases lay in between. This CDR3 region has 14 residues. The germline V gene has CDR1 LGHDT and CDR2 YNNKEL (reference sequence). The beta constant-region primer was an equimolar mix of two oligonucleotides covering TRBC1 and TRBC2. Nested alpha and beta constant-region primers with the SP2 primer drove four PCR rounds on ligated cDNA. In TCRdb, the UMI-ligation and nested PCR reads were re-called with MiXCR into one record per CDR3 protein. Counted here are fewer than 30,000 distinct CDR3 sequences, about 10% occurring once; the ten biggest clones make up approximately 15%. From the second PCR step, alpha and beta chains were amplified apart.

This sequence originates from a human donor in good health. Sequenced material: effector memory CD4+ T cells from blood. The subset is: effector memory, CD45RA- CD27-. The rearrangement links TRBV3-1 to TRBJ2-2; tentatively, D is TRBD2 (7 bases). The CDR3 sequence: CASWRGGSGGELFF. In DNA form, the CDR3 reads TGTGCCAGCTGGAGGGGGGGCTCCGGCGGGGAGCTGTTTTTT.